Below, 20 T cell receptor beta chains from the same sample are listed, as sequenced in a study of shared clonotypes between healthy human individuals. CD45RO-negative, CCR7-selected cells formed the naive CD8 fraction, which excluded terminally differentiated effector memory CD45RA+ cells. Produced via immunoSEQ multiplex PCR; TCRdb's table is partial and in-frame only. This table holds under 2,000,000 clones, about 95% found once. The material sequenced was naive CD8+ T cells sorted from blood. The receptors here all came from a young man in good health.

J is TRBJ2-7 and V is TRBV7-9; the D gene could be TRBD1 or TRBD2 (7 bases each). The V end was cut by 5 bases, the J end by 7 bases, with 30 bases between. Germline CDR1 reads SEHNR; CDR2 reads FQNEAQ (reference sequence). The CDR3 is 18 residues long. CDR3: CASSHRDRPSGPREEQYF. For the CDR3, the DNA is TGTGCCAGCAGCCACAGGGACAGACCTAGCGGACCCCGAGAGGAGCAGTACTTC.

The J gene is TRBJ1-1, the V gene TRBV28; D call uncertain. CDR1 is MDHEN, CDR2 SYDVKM, per germline. The germline V and J ends were trimmed by 2 bases and 0 bases, with 7 bases remaining between them. The CDR3 extends over 14 amino acids. The CDR3 is CASSLRYMNTEAFF. CDR3 nucleotide sequence: TGTGCCAGCAGTTTAAGATACATGAACACTGAAGCTTTCTTT.

There are a few counts of this clone. The CDR3 is CASSLDMGYTF. Written as DNA, the CDR3 is TGCGCCAGCAGCTTAGATATGGGCTACACCTTC. This chain connects TRBV5-1 to TRBJ1-2; D uncertain. In germline, CDR1 is SGHRS, CDR2 YFSETQ. This CDR3 region has 11 residues. The ends were cut back, 2 bases at V and 8 bases at J, with 7 bases in the middle.

The CDR3 region is CASSRRDSSYEQYF. For the CDR3, the DNA is TGTGCCAGCAGCCGCCGGGACTCGTCCTACGAGCAGTACTTC. The chain carries TRBV7-2 and TRBJ2-7, with a possible D match to TRBD2 (6 bases). CDR1 SGHTA and CDR2 FQGNSA come from the germline V gene. CDR3 length equals 14 residues. V was shortened by 5 bases and J by 1 base, with 12 bases between the two germline ends.

The chain carries TRBV27 and TRBJ1-1, with D possibly TRBD1 on 6 matching bases. Trimming cost V 4 bases and J 2 bases, with 11 bases left between them. The CDR3 runs 14 residues. The germline gives CDR1 MNHEY, CDR2 SMNVEV (reference sequence). CDR3 sequence reads: CASSYTGPNTEAFF. The CDR3 DNA reads as TGTGCCAGCAGTTATACAGGGCCCAACACTGAAGCTTTCTTT.

The chain joins TRBV11-2 to TRBJ2-2, with 7 bases fitting TRBD2. Per the germline V gene, CDR1 is SGHAT and CDR2 is FQNNGV. The ends lost 4 bases at V and 7 bases at J; junction bases unmatched: 18. The length of the CDR3 is 18 residues. CDR3 protein: CASSSGPLVGGPNGELFF. The CDR3 DNA sequence: TGTGCCAGCAGCTCCGGGCCTTTAGTGGGAGGGCCGAACGGGGAGCTGTTTTTT.

With respect to this clone: The sample has other DNA sequences that encode this CDR3 too. Here the CDR3 reads CASSRGSSYEQYF. The CDR3 coding sequence is TGTGCCAGCAGCCGGGGGAGCTCCTACGAGCAGTACTTC. V is TRBV7-9 and J is TRBJ2-7; tentative D call: TRBD2 (6 bases). The CDR3 spans 13 residues. CDR1 is SEHNR, CDR2 FQNEAQ, per germline (reference sequence). V was cut by 5 bases and J by 0 bases, with 8 bases left in between. Full variable domain (rest looked up from reference TRBV7-9 and TRBJ2-7): DTGVSQNPRHKITKRGQNVTFRCDPISEHNRLYWYRQTLGQGPEFLTYFQNEAQLEKSRLLSDRFSAERPKGSFSTLEIQRTEQGDSAMYLCASSRGSSYEQYFGPGTRLTVT.

V usage is TRBV2 and J usage is TRBJ2-7; a possible D gene is TRBD1 (5 bases). There are 12 residues in the CDR3. Per germline, CDR1 SNHLY and CDR2 FYNNEI. V gave up 8 bases and J gave up 7 bases, with 15 bases separating them. The CDR3 is CASAAGLAEQYF. CDR3 nucleotides: TGTGCCAGCGCGGCAGGGCTCGCGGAGCAGTACTTC.

V is TRBV6-1 and J is TRBJ2-7; D not certain. The germline V and J ends were trimmed by 2 bases and 2 bases, with 13 bases remaining between them. CDR3 size: 15 residues. The germline V gene encodes CDR1 MNHNS and CDR2 SASEGT. CDR3 amino acids: CASSEYLKQTYEQYF. In nucleotides, the CDR3 is TGTGCCAGCAGTGAATATCTGAAACAGACCTACGAGCAGTACTTC.

The rearrangement uses TRBV28 and TRBJ2-1, with 8 positions matching TRBD1. The junction had 4 bases not matched to a gene; V was cut back by 2 bases and J by 7 bases. The CDR3 totals 14 residues. CDR1 is MDHEN and CDR2 is SYDVKM in the germline V gene. CDR3 sequence: CASSLARQGNEQFF. CDR3 bases: TGTGCCAGCAGTTTAGCGAGACAGGGGAATGAGCAGTTCTTC.

The chain links TRBV4-1 to TRBJ2-3; D is unresolved. The CDR3 sequence is 13 residues long. Trimming cost V 0 bases and J 7 bases, with 8 bases left between them. Germline V gives CDR1 MGHRA, CDR2 YSYEKL. The CDR3: CASSQDHDYTQYF. CDR3 DNA sequence: TGCGCCAGCAGCCAAGATCATGACTATACGCAGTATTTT.

The chain recombines TRBV11-2 with TRBJ1-1, with 10 bases aligning to TRBD1. The CDR3 extends over 15 amino acids. Trimming took 6 bases from V and 11 from J; bases not matched to a gene: 15. Germline-derived CDR1 and CDR2 are SGHAT and FQNNGV. CDR3: CASRRPGTGDSAAFF. In DNA, the CDR3 is TGTGCCAGCAGGCGTCCCGGGACAGGGGACTCGGCGGCTTTCTTT. The full variable domain, its missing parts supplied by reference TRBV11-2 and TRBJ1-1, is EAGVAQSPRYKIIEKRQSVAFWCNPISGHATLYWYQQILGQGPKLLIQFQNNGVVDDSQLPKDRFSAERLKGVDSTLKIQPAKLEDSAVYLCASRRPGTGDSAAFFGQGTRLTVV.

The CDR3 loop reads CASSPGTGGSAYNEQFF. CDR3 bases: TGTGCCAGCAGTCCTGGGACAGGGGGCAGCGCCTACAATGAGCAGTTCTTC. This chain connects TRBV27 to TRBJ2-1; the match to TRBD1 covers 12 bases. This CDR3 comprises 17 residues. Losses at the gene ends were 5 bases for V and 2 bases for J; bases not matched to a gene: 7. CDR1 is MNHEY and CDR2 is SMNVEV in the germline V gene (reference sequence).

V is TRBV28 and J is TRBJ1-5; D uncertain. This CDR3 region has 15 residues. Germline CDR1 is MDHEN and CDR2 is SYDVKM. Between the trimmed V and J ends, which lost 8 bases and 0 bases, there was a span of 14 bases. The CDR3: CASCPTPGSNQPQHF. The CDR3 nucleotides are TGTGCCAGCTGCCCTACCCCGGGTAGCAATCAGCCCCAGCATTTT.

V usage is TRBV7-6 and J usage is TRBJ2-7; 11 bases are a match to TRBD1. V trimming: 5 bases; J trimming: 1 base; junction bases outside the gene matches: 4. Germline values: CDR1 SGHVS, CDR2 FNYEAQ. The CDR3 has 15 residues. The CDR3 reads CASSGWDRGSYEQYF. CDR3 nucleotide sequence: TGTGCCAGCAGCGGGTGGGACAGGGGGTCCTACGAGCAGTACTTC.

The V gene is TRBV29-1, the J gene TRBJ2-1; 11 nucleotides align to TRBD2. The germline V gene encodes CDR1 SQVTM and CDR2 ANQGSEA. The CDR3 covers 16 residues. The V segment lost 0 bases and the J segment 9 bases; nucleotides outside the gene matches: 10. In DNA, the CDR3 is TGCAGCGTTGAAGAATTGACTAGCGGGAACTACCCTGAGCAGTTCTTC. It codes for CSVEELTSGNYPEQFF.

V usage is TRBV7-2 and J usage is TRBJ2-2; tentatively, D is TRBD2 (5 bases). In germline, CDR1 is SGHTA, CDR2 FQGNSA. Trimming removed 1 base from V and 6 bases from J, with 12 bases in between. The length of the CDR3 is 15 residues. CDR3 protein: CASSLDLGVPGELFF. The CDR3 nucleotides are TGTGCCAGCAGCTTAGACCTCGGGGTTCCCGGGGAGCTGTTTTTT.

V usage is TRBV6-1 and J usage is TRBJ2-7; D is ambiguous. CDR1 and CDR2 from the germline V gene are MNHNS and SASEGT. Trimming removed 5 bases from V and 0 bases from J, with 14 bases in between. There are 15 residues in the CDR3. CDR3 protein: CASSPGTLPSYEQYF. CDR3 sequence (DNA): TGTGCCAGCAGTCCCGGTACATTACCCTCCTACGAGCAGTACTTC.

This sequence joins TRBV14 and TRBJ1-3, with 7 nucleotides matching TRBD1. This CDR3 contains 15 residues. After removal of 6 bases from V and 3 bases from J, the junction contained 8 bases not matched to a gene. Per the germline V gene, CDR1 is SGHDN and CDR2 is FVKESK. CDR3 in amino acids: CASSPDRAHGNTIYF. As DNA, the CDR3 is TGTGCCAGCAGTCCAGACAGGGCTCATGGAAACACCATATATTTT.

The rearrangement uses TRBV12-5 and TRBJ1-2; tentatively, D is TRBD1 (6 bases). CDR1 LGHNT and CDR2 FRNRAP come from the germline V gene. The CDR3 loop spans 13 amino acids. V was clipped by 7 bases and J by 1 base, with 10 bases between them. CDR3 sequence: CASAGGGNYGYTF. DNA of the CDR3: TGTGCTAGTGCCGGGGGCGGTAACTATGGCTACACCTTC.